A selection of T cell receptor beta chains follows, all from one sample in a study of early stage breast cancer tumors. Only in-frame clones appear in the TCRdb table, and some are missing; sequencing was by immunoSEQ multiplex PCR. The table includes about 72,000 clones, approximately 80% detected once. The sample taken for sequencing was blood. The receptors stem from a person between 55 and 70 years old with breast cancer. Both conserved end residues are part of each CDR3. Each record gives: D gene, V gene, clone size, J gene, CDR3 protein, CDR3 DNA. The D gene is left open where the match is weak. A row's size may be missing; if present it is once, few, many or a size class.

NA,TRBV6-5,few,TRBJ2-3,CASSYALGGTDTQYF,TGTGCCAGCAGTTACGCCCTTGGCGGTACAGATACGCAGTATTTT
TRBD2,TRBV4-2,NA,TRBJ2-1,CASSQGPLLAGEGEQFF,TGTGCCAGCAGCCAAGGCCCCCTTCTAGCGGGAGAAGGTGAGCAGTTCTTC
NA,TRBV28,once,TRBJ1-2,CASSSQGPNYGYTF,TGTGCCAGCAGTTCACAGGGTCCTAACTATGGCTACACCTTC
TRBD2,TRBV27,NA,TRBJ2-2,CASSPKPSSGSAGELFF,TGTGCCAGCAGCCCAAAACCTTCTAGCGGGAGTGCCGGGGAGCTGTTTTTT
NA,TRBV27,NA,TRBJ2-5,CARVDREGGTQYF,TGTGCCAGAGTCGACAGGGAGGGAGGGACCCAGTACTTC
TRBD2,TRBV29-1,NA,TRBJ2-7,CSVATSGLTYEQYF,TGCAGCGTTGCGACTAGCGGGCTAACCTACGAGCAGTACTTC
TRBD1,TRBV19,NA,TRBJ1-4,CASSPWDRGDEKLFF,TGTGCCAGTAGTCCCTGGGACAGGGGTGATGAAAAACTGTTTTTT
TRBD2,TRBV5-5,NA,TRBJ2-5,CASGRAGDLQETQYF,TGTGCCAGCGGAAGGGCGGGGGACCTACAAGAGACCCAGTACTTC
NA,TRBV2,once,TRBJ2-2,CASSEYVGATGELFF,TGTGCCAGCAGTGAATACGTAGGGGCCACCGGGGAGCTGTTTTTT
TRBD1,TRBV5-1,few,TRBJ2-7,CASSLVSDRGVHEQYF,TGCGCCAGCAGCTTGGTATCTGACAGGGGGGTCCACGAGCAGTACTTC
TRBD2,TRBV7-2,NA,TRBJ2-3,CASSLGWGVAGEGDTQYF,TGTGCCAGCAGCTTAGGTTGGGGAGTAGCGGGGGAGGGAGATACGCAGTATTTT
NA,TRBV11-2,NA,TRBJ2-2,CASSLVLNTGELFF,TGTGCCAGCAGCTTGGTACTTAACACCGGGGAGCTGTTTTTT
NA,TRBV4-1,NA,TRBJ1-5,CASSQDLAVPAGHF,TGCGCCAGCAGCCAAGATCTGGCGGTCCCGGCGGGGCATTTT
TRBD2,TRBV30,NA,TRBJ2-2,CASRGLALTGELFF,TGTGCCTCAAGGGGACTAGCGCTGACCGGGGAGCTGTTTTTT
NA,TRBV27,once,TRBJ2-7,CASSLSGWGLTYEQYF,TGTGCCAGCAGTTTATCAGGGTGGGGCCTAACCTACGAGCAGTACTTC
NA,TRBV29-1,once,TRBJ1-1,CSVAQKTNTEAFF,TGCAGCGTGGCACAGAAAACGAACACTGAAGCTTTCTTT
TRBD2,TRBV11-1,NA,TRBJ2-1,CASNPLAGSYNEQFF,TGTGCCAGCAACCCACTAGCGGGGTCCTACAATGAGCAGTTCTTC
TRBD1,TRBV7-9,NA,TRBJ2-6,CASSHPGTGASGANVLTF,TGTGCCAGCAGCCACCCCGGAACAGGGGCTTCTGGGGCCAACGTCCTGACTTTC
NA,TRBV18,NA,TRBJ2-5,CASSDALKETQYF,TGTGCCAGCTCAGATGCCTTAAAAGAGACCCAGTACTTC
NA,TRBV5-4,once,TRBJ2-7,CASSFPEVTHEQYF,TGTGCCAGCAGCTTCCCAGAGGTGACGCACGAGCAGTACTTC
TRBD2,TRBV9,NA,TRBJ2-3,CASSVGTSGTTDTQYF,TGTGCCAGCAGCGTTGGGACTAGCGGGACGACAGATACGCAGTATTTT
TRBD2,TRBV5-1,once,TRBJ2-7,CASSLGLAGLPDSYEQYF,TGCGCCAGCAGTCTCGGGCTAGCGGGACTCCCAGATTCCTACGAGCAGTACTTC
NA,TRBV5-6,NA,TRBJ1-1,CASSLIRGDTEAFF,TGTGCCAGCAGCTTGATCAGGGGAGACACTGAAGCTTTCTTT
TRBD1,TRBV28,NA,TRBJ2-2,CASIQGARTGELFF,TGTGCCAGCATTCAGGGGGCAAGAACCGGGGAGCTGTTTTTT
NA,TRBV7-9,NA,TRBJ1-1,CASSLVELSANTEAFF,TGTGCCAGCAGCTTAGTAGAGCTCTCGGCGAACACTGAAGCTTTCTTT
NA,TRBV11-2,NA,TRBJ2-3,CASSPQGLSGRDTQYF,TGTGCCAGCAGCCCCCAGGGGCTGTCGGGAAGAGATACGCAGTATTTT
TRBD1,TRBV5-1,NA,TRBJ2-7,CASSLEGGLDEQYF,TGCGCCAGCAGCTTGGAAGGGGGCCTCGACGAGCAGTACTTC
NA,TRBV5-1,NA,TRBJ2-5,CASSYQETQYF,TGCGCCAGCAGCTACCAAGAGACCCAGTACTTC
NA,TRBV29-1,NA,TRBJ2-1,CSVEGRAEEQFF,TGCAGCGTTGAAGGTAGGGCCGAGGAGCAGTTCTTC
NA,TRBV25-1,NA,TRBJ2-3,CASSQLGTDTQYF,TGTGCCAGCAGCCAATTGGGCACAGATACGCAGTATTTT
TRBD2,TRBV28,NA,TRBJ2-7,CATSATGLAARGYF,TGTGCCACATCGGCGACGGGACTAGCGGCGCGGGGGTACTTC
NA,TRBV30,NA,TRBJ1-5,CAWRLQGGSGNQPQHF,TGTGCCTGGAGACTCCAGGGCGGGTCTGGCAATCAGCCCCAGCATTTT
TRBD1,TRBV27,NA,TRBJ1-3,CASSFPTGGNTIYF,TGTGCCAGCAGTTTCCCGACAGGGGGGAACACCATATATTTT
NA,TRBV11-3,NA,TRBJ2-2,CASSLHTGELFF,TGTGCCAGCAGCCTTCACACCGGGGAGCTGTTTTTT
NA,TRBV28,medium-sized,TRBJ1-1,CASSLMKGTEAFF,TGTGCCAGCAGTTTAATGAAAGGCACTGAAGCTTTCTTT
NA,TRBV2,NA,TRBJ2-4,CASSDSPRGKNIQYF,TGTGCCAGCAGTGACTCGCCCCGCGGCAAAAACATTCAGTACTTC
TRBD2,TRBV7-9,NA,TRBJ2-5,CASSTGLAGGHWETQYF,TGTGCCAGCAGCACGGGACTAGCGGGGGGGCATTGGGAGACCCAGTACTTC
NA,TRBV5-1,NA,TRBJ2-3,CASTRDGTDTQYF,TGCGCCAGCACGAGGGACGGCACAGATACGCAGTATTTT
NA,TRBV28,NA,TRBJ2-7,CASSSPGQEQYF,TGTGCCAGCAGTTCCCCCGGACAAGAGCAGTACTTC
TRBD1,TRBV19,NA,TRBJ1-5,CASSIRDRGNQPQHF,TGTGCCAGTAGTATCCGAGACAGGGGCAATCAGCCCCAGCATTTT
NA,TRBV19,NA,TRBJ1-2,CATMPWGANYGYTF,TGTGCCACTATGCCCTGGGGAGCTAACTATGGCTACACCTTC